The 18 T cell receptor beta chains presented below share a single source sample, sequenced in a study of CD8+ T cells in alopecia areata. Indicated treatment: oral pan-JAK inhibitor, 5-10 mg twice daily. Following RNA extraction, reverse transcription yielded cDNA that acted as the sequencing template. Sequencing was performed with immunoSEQ multiplex PCR; in TCRdb, only in-frame clones are kept and a portion is missing. The sample yields 150,000 to 200,000 clones, about 65% seen once. This specimen consisted of CD4+ T cells sorted from blood, obtained between weeks 49 and 50, from a patient treated with tofacitinib. Receptor source: a human donor with alopecia areata.

The V and J genes are TRBV4-3 and TRBJ2-7, with 7 bases that match TRBD1. V shed 4 bases and J 3 bases; nucleotides not matched to a gene: 6. Germline CDR1 LGHNA, CDR2 YSLEER. This CDR3 has 14 residues. This CDR3 reads CASSLSTGIYEQYF. The CDR3 region has the DNA TGCGCCAGCAGCCTTTCGACAGGGATCTACGAGCAGTACTTC.

The chain's CDR3 is CASSLFPRGPKRNTQYF. Here the CDR3 DNA reads TGTGCCAGCAGCTTATTCCCACGGGGGCCGAAGAGGAATACGCAGTATTTT. The chain employs TRBV11-2 and TRBJ2-3; D may be TRBD1 or TRBD2 (6 bases each). This CDR3 spans 17 amino acids. Germline CDR1 reads SGHAT; CDR2 reads FQNNGV. The V end was cut by 2 bases, the J end by 7 bases, with 22 bases between.

The rearrangement uses TRBV20-1 and TRBJ2-3, with a tentative D call TRBD1 (6 bases). The CDR3 spans 11 residues. Germline V gene lookup returns CDR1 DFQATT and CDR2 SNEGSKA (reference sequence). CDR3 sequence (DNA): TGCAAAGGACAGAGCACAGATACGCAGTATTTT. Translation gives CKGQSTDTQYF.

This chain joins TRBV13 and TRBJ1-2, with 7 bases fitting TRBD1. CDR3 length: 13 residues. Germline trimming cut 7 bases from V and 4 bases from J; bases unmatched to any gene: 6. Germline V CDR1 and CDR2: PRHDT, FYEKMQ (reference sequence). The CDR3 region has the DNA TGTGCCAGCACCGAGACAGGGCTCTATGGCTACACCTTC. Translating gives CASTETGLYGYTF.

The V and J genes are TRBV7-7 and TRBJ2-2; TRBD1 or TRBD2 may be the D gene (5 bases each). Germline assignment: CDR1 SSHAT and CDR2 FNYEAQ (reference sequence). The length of the CDR3 is 15 residues. Trimming removed 5 bases from V and 5 bases from J, with 15 bases in between. The CDR3 sequence: CASSPTEGPTGELFF. In DNA form, the CDR3 reads TGTGCCAGCAGCCCTACAGAGGGGCCGACCGGGGAGCTGTTTTTT.

The V call is TRBV9, the J call TRBJ2-1; D perhaps matches TRBD2 (6 bases). Between the trimmed V and J ends, which lost 0 bases and 4 bases, there was a span of 14 bases. The CDR3 is 16 residues long. Germline assignment: CDR1 SGDLS and CDR2 YYNGEE. The CDR3 coding sequence is TGTGCCAGCAGCGTAGCTAGCGCTGGAGTTTACAATGAGCAGTTCTTC. Translated, it gives CASSVASAGVYNEQFF.

This clone was detected once. The rearrangement links TRBV14 to TRBJ1-6; D is unresolved. V shed 1 base and J shed 7 bases, with 17 bases lying between them. The CDR3 runs 17 residues. Germline CDR1 and CDR2: SGHDN and FVKESK. The CDR3: CASSQGWTYRGNSPLHF. CDR3 nucleotides: TGTGCCAGCAGCCAAGGTTGGACCTACCGAGGGAATTCACCCCTCCACTTT.

This sequence joins TRBV5-6 and TRBJ2-1; 8 nucleotides match TRBD2. The germline CDR1 and CDR2 sequences are SGHDT and YYEEEE. With 0 bases clipped from V and 7 bases from J, the junction kept 9 bases outside the gene matches. The CDR3 is 16 residues long. The CDR3 here is CASSLVTGGSTNEQFF. The DNA for the CDR3 is TGTGCCAGCAGCTTGGTCACGGGGGGGTCGACGAATGAGCAGTTCTTC.

This clone occurred a few times. This chain connects TRBV19 to TRBJ2-1; no reliable D call. Trimming took off 3 bases at V and 7 bases at J, with 4 bases between the two ends. The CDR3 loop spans 11 amino acids. Germline values: CDR1 LNHDA, CDR2 SQIVND (reference sequence). CDR3 sequence: CASSMLNEQFF. The DNA of the CDR3 is TGTGCCAGTAGTATGTTGAATGAGCAGTTCTTC. Together with reference TRBV19 and TRBJ2-1, the CDR3 gives the full variable domain: DGGITQSPKYLFRKEGQNVTLSCEQNLNHDAMYWYRQDPGQGLRLIYYSQIVNDFQKGDIAEGYSVSREKKESFPLTVTSAQKNPTAFYLCASSMLNEQFFGPGTRLTVL.

This sequence joins TRBV7-9 and TRBJ2-7; D may be TRBD2 (6 bases). Deletions cut 5 bases from V and 6 bases from J, with 17 bases between. CDR1 and CDR2 from the germline V gene are SEHNR and FQNEAQ (reference sequence). The CDR3 spans 14 residues. The CDR3 DNA follows: TGTGCCAGCAGCACGGGGGACTTCTTCTCCGAGCAGTACTTC. It translates to CASSTGDFFSEQYF.

The chain combines TRBV30 with TRBJ2-1, with no clear D. This CDR3 contains 15 residues. Trimming pared 0 bases from V and 4 bases from J, leaving 13 bases between. CDR1 and CDR2 (germline): GTSNPN, SVGIG (reference sequence). As DNA, the CDR3 is TGTGCCTGGAGTGTTAGCCCCTCAAGGTACAATGAGCAGTTCTTC. As protein: CAWSVSPSRYNEQFF.

As to this clone: Additional DNA sequences in this sample encode the identical CDR3. V is TRBV20-1 and J is TRBJ2-2; D is unclear. There are 11 residues in the CDR3. Germline V gives CDR1 DFQATT, CDR2 SNEGSKA (reference sequence). The V end lost 4 bases, the J end lost 4 bases, and 4 bases lay between the germline ends. CDR3 nucleotides: TGCAGTGCTATTGGCACCGGGGAGCTGTTTTTT. This sequence encodes CSAIGTGELFF.

The chain employs TRBV5-1 and TRBJ2-7; D may correspond to TRBD1 or TRBD2 (5 bases each). From germline, CDR1 is SGHRS and CDR2 YFSETQ. CDR3 length: 14 residues. Trimming cost V 4 bases and J 2 bases, with 13 bases left between them. The CDR3 bases are TGCGCCAGCAGCACCGGGACCAATACCTACGAGCAGTACTTC. This translates into CASSTGTNTYEQYF.

This clone came up once. The chain has TRBV30 and TRBJ2-7; tentative D call: TRBD2 (6 bases). V lost 0 bases and J lost 5, with 17 bases in between. Germline CDR1 reads GTSNPN; CDR2 reads SVGIG (reference sequence). This CDR3 is built from 15 residues. The CDR3 here is CAWSVLSSVTDEQYF. In DNA, the CDR3 is TGTGCCTGGAGTGTTTTGTCTAGCGTCACGGACGAGCAGTACTTC.

This rearrangement joins TRBV30 to TRBJ1-6, with D perhaps matching TRBD1 (6 bases). Germline CDR1 and CDR2: GTSNPN and SVGIG (reference sequence). The CDR3 has 13 amino acids. The V and J ends lost 3 bases and 7 bases respectively, with 10 bases between them. The CDR3: CAWRDSGNSPLHF. DNA of the CDR3: TGTGCCTGGAGGGACAGCGGGAATTCACCCCTCCACTTT.

This clone was counted many times. The J gene is TRBJ2-3, the V gene TRBV15; D is unclear. The germline V gene has CDR1 LNHNV and CDR2 YYDKDF (reference sequence). V was cut by 1 base and J by 1 base, with 3 bases left in between. There are 13 residues in the CDR3. CDR3: CATSRVGTDTQYF. CDR3 DNA: TGTGCCACCAGCAGAGTAGGCACAGATACGCAGTATTTT. Variable domain in full (rest from reference TRBV15 and TRBJ2-3): DAMVIQNPRYQVTQFGKPVTLSCSQTLNHNVMYWYQQKSSQAPKLLFHYYDKDFNNEADTPDNFQSRRPNTSFCFLDIRSPGLGDTAMYLCATSRVGTDTQYFGPGTRLTVL.

This clone was seen only a few times. The V call is TRBV29-1, the J call TRBJ2-7; 7 positions agree with TRBD2. V lost 3 bases and J lost 5; bases outside the gene matches: 16. Germline V gives CDR1 SQVTM, CDR2 ANQGSEA. CDR3 length equals 16 residues. CDR3 in DNA: TGCAGCGTTGACCGAACCACCCCGGCGGGGAGGGACGAGCAGTACTTC. The encoded protein is CSVDRTTPAGRDEQYF.

The V and J genes are TRBV6-5 and TRBJ2-7, with a weak D call TRBD1 (6 bases). V lost 4 bases and J 3 bases, leaving 13 bases between the germline ends. The CDR3 is 14 amino acids. Germline lookup yields CDR1 MNHEY and CDR2 SVGAGI. Here the CDR3 reads CASSSPDSSYEQYF. The CDR3 DNA reads TGTGCCAGCAGTTCTCCGGACAGTAGCTACGAGCAGTACTTC.